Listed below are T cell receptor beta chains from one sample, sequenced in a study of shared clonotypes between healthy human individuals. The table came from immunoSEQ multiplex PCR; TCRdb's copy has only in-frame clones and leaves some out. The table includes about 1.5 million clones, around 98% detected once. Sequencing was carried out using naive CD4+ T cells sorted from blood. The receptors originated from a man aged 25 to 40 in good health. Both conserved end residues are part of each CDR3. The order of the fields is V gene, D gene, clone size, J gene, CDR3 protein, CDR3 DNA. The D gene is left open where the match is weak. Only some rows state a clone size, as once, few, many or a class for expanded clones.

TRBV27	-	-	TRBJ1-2	CASSTTGLFNYGYTF	TGTGCCAGCAGTACGACAGGATTATTTAACTATGGCTACACCTTC
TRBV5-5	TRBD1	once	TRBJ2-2	CASSGPDRGVGELFF	TGTGCCAGCAGCGGACCCGACAGGGGGGTCGGGGAGCTGTTTTTT
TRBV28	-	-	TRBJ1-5	CASSLSRGHSNQPQHF	TGTGCCAGCAGTTTATCGCGGGGGCACAGCAATCAGCCCCAGCATTTT
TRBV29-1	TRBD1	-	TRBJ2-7	CSVLGTGSYEQYF	TGCAGCGTTCTCGGGACAGGCTCCTACGAGCAGTACTTC
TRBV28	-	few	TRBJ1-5	CASTRPGIQPQHF	TGTGCCAGCACTCGTCCAGGAATTCAGCCCCAGCATTTT
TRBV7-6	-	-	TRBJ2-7	CASSSGLNYEQYF	TGTGCCAGCAGCTCCGGACTCAACTACGAGCAGTACTTC
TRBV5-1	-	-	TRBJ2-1	CASSSGQSNEQFF	TGCGCCAGCAGCTCAGGACAGTCCAATGAGCAGTTCTTC
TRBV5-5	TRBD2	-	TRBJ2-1	CASSVGLAGGGGNEQFF	TGTGCCAGCAGCGTGGGACTAGCGGGAGGTGGGGGCAATGAGCAGTTCTTC
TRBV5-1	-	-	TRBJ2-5	CASSLDSVREIQQETQYF	TGCGCCAGCAGCTTGGATTCGGTGCGAGAAATTCAACAAGAGACCCAGTACTTC
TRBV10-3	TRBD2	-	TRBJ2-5	CAISEAPRLAGKETQYF	TGTGCCATCAGTGAGGCCCCTCGACTAGCGGGGAAAGAGACCCAGTACTTC
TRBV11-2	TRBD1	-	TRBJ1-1	CASSRSGTGLLNTEAFF	TGTGCCAGCAGCCGATCCGGGACAGGGTTGTTGAACACTGAAGCTTTCTTT
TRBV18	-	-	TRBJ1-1	CASSPWDKTNTEAFF	TGTGCCAGCTCACCATGGGACAAGACTAACACTGAAGCTTTCTTT
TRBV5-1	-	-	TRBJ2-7	CASSSQLSYEQYF	TGCGCCAGCAGCTCACAGTTATCCTACGAGCAGTACTTC
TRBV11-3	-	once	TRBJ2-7	CASSPGGLPHEQYF	TGTGCCAGCAGCCCAGGGGGGCTTCCCCACGAGCAGTACTTC
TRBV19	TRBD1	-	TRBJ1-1	CASRQGALQDTEAFF	TGTGCCAGCCGACAGGGGGCTTTACAGGACACTGAAGCTTTCTTT
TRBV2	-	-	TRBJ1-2	CASSEAPRTF	TGTGCCAGCAGTGAAGCGCCCCGGACCTTC
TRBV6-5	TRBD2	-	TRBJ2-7	CASSYGLAGPYEQYF	TGTGCCAGCAGTTACGGACTAGCGGGACCCTACGAGCAGTACTTC
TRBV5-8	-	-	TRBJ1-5	CASSIGAGYYEPQHF	TGTGCCAGCAGTATTGGGGCAGGGTATTATGAGCCCCAGCATTTT
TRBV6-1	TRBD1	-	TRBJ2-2	CASSRTGNTGELFF	TGTGCCAGCAGTCGGACAGGCAACACCGGGGAGCTGTTTTTT
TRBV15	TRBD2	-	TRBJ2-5	CATSRDPGGALQETQYF	TGTGCCACCAGCAGAGATCCCGGGGGGGCCCTTCAAGAGACCCAGTACTTC
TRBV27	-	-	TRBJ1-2	CASSSATQGYGYTF	TGTGCCAGCAGTTCAGCCACCCAGGGGTATGGCTACACCTTC
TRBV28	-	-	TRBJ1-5	CASLGTPYSNQPQHF	TGTGCCAGTCTGGGGACACCTTATAGCAATCAGCCCCAGCATTTT